This T cell receptor (beta chain) is from a study of shared clonotypes between healthy human individuals. Study as a whole: Donor composition was a couple of women and three men, aged 18 to 49.

Losses at the gene ends were 8 bases for V and 4 bases for J; bases not matched to a gene: 6. The CDR3 loop spans 14 amino acids. Germline V lookup: CDR1 SNHLY, CDR2 FYNNEI. Once extracted for a subset, genomic DNA was divided evenly among several immunoSEQ plates. In the authors' workflow: Filtering of immunoSEQ junctional sequences could not match full-length read filtering. Generated by immunoSEQ multiplex PCR, the TCRdb table keeps only in-frame clones and is missing some. V and J calls and clone size are given by that table; D and trimming were obtained from the DNA. The sample lists about 470,000 clones, about 85% occurring once.

The material sequenced was PBMCs. The rearrangement joins TRBV2 to TRBJ1-5, with 9 bases matching TRBD1. The sequence came from a middle-aged woman in good health. Some clones in this sample may be carry-over from other donors' samples. The CDR3 spells CASDGTGTNQPQHF. The DNA of the CDR3 is TGTGCCAGCGACGGGACAGGGACGAATCAGCCCCAGCATTTT.